These 27 T cell receptor beta chains share one sample of origin, sequenced in a study of blood T cell repertoires in COVID-19. Profiling relied on immunoSEQ multiplex PCR, and the TCRdb table lists in-frame clones only, not all of them. The sample records 150,000 to 200,000 clones, roughly 86% being singletons. The specimen was peripheral blood. These receptors all stem from a man between 18 and 35 years old with acute or convalescent COVID-19.

This clone was recorded once. The V call is TRBV2, the J call TRBJ1-5, with no clear D. The CDR3 loop spans 13 amino acids. Germline-derived CDR1 and CDR2 are SNHLY and FYNNEI. V lost 7 bases to trimming and J lost 4 bases, with 11 bases between them. The chain's CDR3 is CASTLEGNQPQHF. CDR3 DNA sequence: TGTGCCAGCACCCTGGAGGGTAATCAGCCCCAGCATTTT.

This clone came up once. The chain joins TRBV6-1 to TRBJ2-7; a weak D match, TRBD2 (5 bases). Germline V gene sequence: CDR1 MNHNS, CDR2 SASEGT. V was pared by 0 bases and J by 9 bases, with 12 bases between. The CDR3 runs to 13 residues. CDR3 in amino acids: CASSEARAGGQYV. The CDR3 bases are TGTGCCAGCAGTGAAGCGAGGGCAGGCGGGCAGTACGTC.

This rearrangement joins TRBV3-1 (or the pseudogene TRBV3-2) to TRBJ1-6; D is perhaps TRBD1 (6 bases). Trimming shortened V by 3 bases and J by 8 bases, and 11 bases separated the two germline ends. This CDR3 is built from 14 residues. Germline V gene data show CDR1 as LGHDT and CDR2 as YNNKEL (reference sequence). The CDR3, as DNA: TGTGCCAGCAGCCAGGGACAACTTCATTCACCCCTCCACTTT. It yields the protein CASSQGQLHSPLHF.

In its sample, this clone was seen once. CDR3 in amino acids: CASSPGQYSNQPQHF. CDR3 nucleotide sequence: TGTGCCAGCAGTCCCGGACAGTATAGCAATCAGCCCCAGCATTTT. The V and J genes are TRBV28 and TRBJ1-5; possible D gene TRBD1, 6 bases. V was cut by 5 bases and J by 0 bases, with 11 bases left in between. This CDR3 has 15 residues. Germline CDR1 is MDHEN and CDR2 is SYDVKM.

This clone was counted only a few times. Other DNA sequences in this specimen translate into the identical CDR3. The gene calls are TRBV28 and TRBJ1-2; 7 nucleotides match TRBD1. The CDR3 has 13 residues. The V gene's germline CDR1 is MDHEN and CDR2 SYDVKM. V dropped 2 bases and J dropped 4; count of bases not matched to a gene: 1. The CDR3 region is CASSLTGAYGYTF. The CDR3 bases are TGTGCCAGCAGTTTAACAGGGGCCTATGGCTACACCTTC.

This clone was observed once. The chain recombines TRBV6-5 with TRBJ2-1; the match to TRBD2 covers 9 bases. V gave up 9 bases and J gave up 8 bases; unmatched junction bases: 8. Germline CDR1 reads MNHEY; CDR2 reads SVGAGI. The length of the CDR3 is 13 residues. The CDR3 DNA follows: TGTGCCAGTCTGAGCGGGGGGAGGGATGAGCAGTTCTTC. Translated: CASLSGGRDEQFF.

This chain uses TRBV19 with TRBJ2-5; 9 bases are shared with TRBD2. Per the germline V gene, CDR1 is LNHDA and CDR2 is SQIVND (reference sequence). CDR3 size: 13 residues. The trim removed 4 bases at V and 4 bases at J, leaving 1 base unmatched. CDR3 residues: CASSSGGGETQYF. CDR3 nucleotide sequence: TGTGCCAGTAGTAGCGGGGGGGGAGAGACCCAGTACTTC.

This sequence joins TRBV24-1 and TRBJ1-1; the match to TRBD1 covers 8 bases. CDR1 is KGHDR and CDR2 is SFDVKD in the germline V gene. J gave up 5 bases and V 4 bases, and 8 bases lay outside the gene matches. The CDR3 has 15 amino acids. The CDR3 bases are TGTGCCACCAGTGAATCCGGGACAGGAGGAACTGAAGCTTTCTTT. Translated, it gives CATSESGTGGTEAFF.

The chain has TRBV10-3 and TRBJ2-1; 10 bases agree with TRBD2. With 2 bases clipped from V and 0 bases from J, the junction kept 1 base outside the gene matches. Germline CDR1 is ENHRY and CDR2 is SYGVKD. The CDR3 totals 16 residues. CDR3 DNA sequence: TGTGCCATCAGTGAGCCTAGCGGGAGCTCCTACAATGAGCAGTTCTTC. Residues: CAISEPSGSSYNEQFF.

The chain combines TRBV2 with TRBJ2-5; a possible D gene is TRBD2 (5 bases). From germline, CDR1 is SNHLY and CDR2 FYNNEI. The CDR3 has 15 residues. Trimming left V 8 bases short and J 4 bases short, with 20 bases between. The CDR3 DNA reads TGTGCCAGCGTCGTGTTGTGGGGTGGAGGAGAGACCCAGTACTTC. Translating it yields CASVVLWGGGETQYF. Filled out from reference TRBV2 and TRBJ2-5, the complete variable domain reads EPEVTQTPSHQVTQMGQEVILRCVPISNHLYFYWYRQILGQKVEFLVSFYNNEISEKSEIFDDQFSVERPDGSNFTLKIRSTKLEDSAMYFCASVVLWGGGETQYFGPGTRLLVL.

This chain connects TRBV5-1 to TRBJ1-6; 7 bases map to TRBD1. Germline CDR1 reads SGHRS; CDR2 reads YFSETQ. Germline trimming cut 1 base from V and 6 bases from J; bases unmatched to any gene: 7. This CDR3 spans 16 amino acids. DNA for the CDR3: TGCGCCAGCAGCTTGAGGGGGACAGCTTCTAATTCACCCCTCCACTTT. Residues: CASSLRGTASNSPLHF.

This clone was detected only a few times. The rearrangement links TRBV3-1 (or the pseudogene TRBV3-2) to TRBJ1-2, with 8 positions matching TRBD1. The CDR3 covers 12 residues. CDR1 is LGHDT and CDR2 is YNNKEL in the germline V gene (reference sequence). The trim removed 4 bases at V and 8 bases at J, leaving 3 bases unmatched. CDR3: CASSRRQGGYTF. Written as DNA, the CDR3 is TGTGCCAGCAGCCGCAGACAGGGGGGCTACACCTTC.

V is TRBV19 and J is TRBJ1-2; tentatively, D is TRBD1 (6 bases). The germline V gene encodes CDR1 LNHDA and CDR2 SQIVND (reference sequence). The CDR3 sequence is 15 residues long. Between the trimmed V and J ends, which lost 4 bases and 4 bases, there was a span of 16 bases. The CDR3 region is CASSTALQGLYGYTF. The CDR3 DNA follows: TGTGCCAGTAGTACCGCTCTACAGGGCCTCTATGGCTACACCTTC.

This clone was detected once. V and J are TRBV6-1 and TRBJ2-7; 8 bases are a match to TRBD2. Germline V gene data show CDR1 as MNHNS and CDR2 as SASEGT. The CDR3 covers 15 residues. The ends lost 3 bases at V and 0 bases at J; junction bases unmatched: 4. In DNA form, the CDR3 reads TGTGCCAGCAGTGAGAGCGGGGGTCACTCCTACGAGCAGTACGTC. Amino acid sequence: CASSESGGHSYEQYV.

This chain joins TRBV30 and TRBJ1-3; D perhaps matches TRBD1 (5 bases). This CDR3 is built from 15 residues. The ends were cut back, 2 bases at V and 2 bases at J, with 13 bases in the middle. The germline V gene encodes CDR1 GTSNPN and CDR2 SVGIG (reference sequence). The CDR3 nucleotides read TGTGCCTGGAGTCGGAAGGGGATCGCTGGAAACACCATATATTTT. Residues: CAWSRKGIAGNTIYF.

The V call is TRBV7-9, the J call TRBJ2-1; 9 bases line up with TRBD2. This CDR3 region has 16 residues. Germline V gene sequence: CDR1 SEHNR, CDR2 FQNEAQ (reference sequence). V lost 5 bases and J lost 2; bases outside the gene matches: 7. The CDR3 DNA follows: TGTGCCAGCAGCCCGACTAGCGGTAGGACCTACAATGAGCAGTTCTTC. It codes for CASSPTSGRTYNEQFF.

V usage is TRBV9 and J usage is TRBJ1-3, with D maybe TRBD1 (6 bases). V was clipped by 2 bases and J by 0 bases, with 15 bases between them. The length of the CDR3 is 17 residues. Germline CDR1 and CDR2: SGDLS and YYNGEE. This chain's CDR3 is CASSVRPTGDSGNTIYF. For the CDR3, the DNA is TGTGCCAGCAGCGTCCGTCCGACAGGTGACTCTGGAAACACCATATATTTT.

The genes are TRBV10-3 and TRBJ2-3, with 11 bases matching TRBD2. Germline CDR1 ENHRY, CDR2 SYGVKD. The CDR3 runs to 14 residues. V dropped 8 bases and J dropped 2; count of bases not matched to a gene: 3. The CDR3: CAIASGGYTDTQYF. CDR3 DNA: TGTGCCATCGCTAGCGGGGGGTACACAGATACGCAGTATTTT.

A single count supports this clone. CDR3: CASSTGSSGNTIYF. DNA of the CDR3: TGTGCCAGCAGCACAGGGAGCTCTGGAAACACCATATATTTT. V is TRBV9 and J is TRBJ1-3, with a tentative D call TRBD1 (6 bases). V was clipped by 4 bases and J by 0 bases, with 8 bases between them. Germline lookup yields CDR1 SGDLS and CDR2 YYNGEE. The CDR3 is made up of 14 amino acids.

V gene TRBV5-4 combines with J gene TRBJ2-1, with 7 bases matching TRBD1. From germline, CDR1 is SGHNT and CDR2 YYREEE (reference sequence). The CDR3 loop spans 15 amino acids. With 4 bases clipped from V and 1 base from J, the junction kept 5 bases outside the gene matches. This chain's CDR3 is CASSTRTGSYNEQFF. CDR3 in DNA: TGTGCCAGCAGCACCCGGACAGGTTCCTACAATGAGCAGTTCTTC.

In its sample, this clone was seen a few times. The V and J genes are TRBV6-5 and TRBJ1-1; the match to TRBD1 covers 8 bases. The CDR3 runs to 14 residues. Per the germline V gene, CDR1 is MNHEY and CDR2 is SVGAGI. V lost 0 bases and J lost 6; bases outside the gene matches: 3. CDR3 nucleotide sequence: TGTGCCAGCAGTTACTCCCAGGGGGCCTCTGAAGCTTTCTTT. As protein: CASSYSQGASEAFF.

The V and J genes are TRBV19 and TRBJ1-5; 7 bases align to TRBD1. The V gene's germline CDR1 is LNHDA and CDR2 SQIVND (reference sequence). With 5 bases clipped from V and 0 bases from J, the junction kept 1 base outside the gene matches. This CDR3 comprises 14 residues. CDR3 nucleotide sequence: TGTGCCAGTAGTCAGGGGGATAGCAATCAGCCCCAGCATTTT. Protein sequence: CASSQGDSNQPQHF.

V is TRBV7-8 and J is TRBJ2-2; D is unresolved. Trimming stripped 5 bases from V and 7 bases from J, with 14 bases between. In germline, CDR1 is SGHVS, CDR2 FQNEAQ. The CDR3 covers 14 residues. This CDR3 is CASSQPIPSGELFF. CDR3 nucleotide sequence: TGTGCCAGCAGCCAACCCATTCCTAGCGGGGAGCTGTTTTTT.

The chain links TRBV6-1 to TRBJ2-1; 8 bases match TRBD1. The CDR3 spans 15 residues. The V gene end was trimmed by 6 bases and the J gene end by 0 bases; junction bases not matched to a gene: 4. From germline, CDR1 is MNHNS and CDR2 SASEGT. CDR3 residues: CASRRQGSSYNEQFF. CDR3 bases: TGTGCCAGCAGACGACAGGGGAGCTCCTACAATGAGCAGTTCTTC.

J is TRBJ2-1 and V is TRBV19; TRBD2 aligns across 9 bases. The V gene's germline CDR1 is LNHDA and CDR2 SQIVND (reference sequence). This CDR3 has 15 residues. Trimming removed 8 bases from V and 6 bases from J; junction bases left unmatched: 11. CDR3 amino acids: CASDQAGGAGNEQFF. DNA of the CDR3: TGTGCCAGTGATCAAGCGGGGGGAGCGGGCAATGAGCAGTTCTTC.

This chain links TRBV30 with TRBJ1-4, with 7 bases identical to TRBD1. The CDR3 is 14 residues long. CDR1 is GTSNPN and CDR2 is SVGIG in the germline V gene (reference sequence). V lost 2 bases to trimming and J lost 8 bases; unmatched junction nucleotides: 8. The DNA for the CDR3 is TGTGCCTGGAGTCGGGACAGTGGTGGGGAAAAACTGTTTTTT. Amino acids: CAWSRDSGGEKLFF.

The genes are TRBV24-1 and TRBJ2-1, with 8 positions matching TRBD1. The germline V gene encodes CDR1 KGHDR and CDR2 SFDVKD. J was trimmed by 8 bases and V by 0 bases; bases with no gene match: 2. This CDR3 has 14 amino acids. The CDR3: CATSDLGQGHEQFF. CDR3 bases: TGTGCCACCAGTGATTTGGGACAGGGCCATGAGCAGTTCTTC.